Detailed here is one T cell receptor (beta chain). This clonotype was observed a few times. Its antigen specificity is not known. No base quality information exists; no much larger clone differs at one position. PBMCs were isolated by Ficoll-Paque density gradient centrifugation. There are 14 amino acids in the CDR3, from cysteine to phenylalanine inclusive. CDR3 DNA is the only sequence kept; it has 42 bases, read in frame from the first base. Sequences LNHNV (CDR1) and YYDKDF (CDR2) are obtained from the germline V gene (reference sequence). For this chain, trimming is 7 bases at the V end and 4 bases at the J end, and the number of junction bases without a gene match is 5. The sequencing machine was an Illumina NovaSeq 6000. cDNA libraries for TCRalpha and TCRbeta were prepared by 5'RACE using constant-segment primers, with sample barcodes and unique molecular identifiers added. RNA was extracted from every sample with Trizol reagent. Amplification of the libraries took two PCR steps, and the second step added a second sample barcode plus Illumina TruSeq adapters. Libraries were sequenced on an Illumina NovaSeq with 2 x 150 bp paired-end reads. Per the source publication's procedure: Reads were demultiplexed and collapsed into UMI-guided consensus sequences with migec v1.2.7. With mixcr v2.1.11, UMI consensuses were aligned to TRA and TRB V and J templates and assembled into clonotypes. A clonotype was counted as expanded or contracted only when both edgeR and NoisET called the clonotype significant, with the noise models trained on biological replicates. For edgeR calls, the thresholds were a false discovery rate-adjusted p below 0.01 and a log2 fold-change of 1. As an exploratory analysis of dynamics, PCA with hierarchical clustering was applied to max-normalized trajectories of the 1000 most abundant clonotypes. The CD4 or CD8 phenotype of responding clones was assigned using the separately sequenced CD4+ and CD8+ repertoires. Clones were called with MiXCR by TCRdb after fastp trimmed the public reads at Q25, and only in-frame beta chains were retained. Duplicate CDR3 protein sequences are folded into a single record with the most common DNA and genes. Clone size and V and J calls follow TCRdb, not the original study. For this sample the table gives roughly 550,000 distinct CDR3 sequences, of which around 21% were detected only once. Under 15% of the sample is held by the ten biggest clonotypes.

The sample originates from a study of T-cell memory formation after mild COVID-19 (dated by TCRdb to the early 2020s). For the wider study: Most TCR sequence clusters were specific to one of the two donors. The cohort was made up of two young adult volunteers, one female and one male, who were previously healthy. Longitudinal TCRalpha and TCRbeta repertoire sequencing tracked T-cell clones expanding and contracting after mild COVID-19 in two donors.

What the work shows at the level of the full study, not this receptor alone: Balanced CD4/CD8 phenotypes were observed for clones contracting from day 15 to 85, whereas a bias towards CD4+ was observed for a second wave of clones expanding from day 15 to 37. Some responding clones were found in pre-infection memory, which suggests that pre-existing cross-reactive memory T cells took part in the SARS-CoV-2 response. Contracting CD4+ clones appeared mostly in the CM and EM memory subsets, whereas CD8+ clones were enriched in EMRA. Whether the second-wave clones peaking on day 37 were SARS-CoV-2 specific was not confirmed. The study included only a couple of mild cases, and larger cohorts that include severe cases with pre-infection samples were judged to be necessary.

The chain employs TRBV15 and TRBJ2-7; 12 of the junction bases match TRBD2. Sequences were obtained from PBMCs or a T cell subset sorted from them (not recorded which). The sequence derives from an adult woman who had mild COVID-19 (a few samples of this study predate the infection). The sample titles of this study are shuffled in the database, so cell type and time point are left out; the donor was told from shared clones. The CDR3 region has the sequence CATTLTSGSYEQYF. The DNA sequence reads TGTGCCACCACCCTGACTAGCGGGAGTTACGAGCAGTACTTC.